These 18 T cell receptor beta chains came from one sample sequenced in a study of cytomegalovirus exposure and HLA in healthy donors. The PCR contained 60 Vbeta and 13 Jbeta primers. Some clones are missing from TCRdb's copy, which holds only in-frame ones; the method was immunoSEQ multiplex PCR. The table records fewer than 200,000 clones, 70% to 90% of them present only once. The sequenced sample consisted of PBMCs. These TCRs come from a woman aged 25 to 39 in good health and CMV-seronegative.

The chain couples TRBV18 to TRBJ1-5, with 7 positions matching TRBD1. This CDR3 region has 14 residues. Germline V CDR1 and CDR2: KGHSH, LQKENI. V was pared by 3 bases and J by 7 bases, with 6 bases of the junction left unmatched. The CDR3 is CASSPYRGEQPQHF. CDR3 nucleotide sequence: TGTGCCAGCTCACCGTACAGGGGCGAACAGCCCCAGCATTTT.

The sample holds a few counts of this clone. The chain is built from TRBV28 and TRBJ2-7; D uncertain. CDR3 length equals 14 residues. CDR1 is MDHEN, CDR2 SYDVKM, per germline. V shed 3 bases and J shed 1 base, with 10 bases lying between them. The CDR3 DNA reads TGTGCCAGCAGTTTGCTCCTTAGATCCTACGAGCAGTACTTC. Translating it yields CASSLLLRSYEQYF.

Note on this clone: The sample holds other DNA sequences that translate to the same CDR3. V usage is TRBV27 and J usage is TRBJ1-5; D unresolved. The CDR3 runs 13 residues. The germline V and J ends were trimmed by 2 bases and 5 bases, with 7 bases remaining between them. CDR1 is MNHEY and CDR2 is SMNVEV in the germline V gene (reference sequence). CDR3 sequence: CASSLGGDQPQHF. The CDR3 DNA follows: TGTGCCAGCAGTTTAGGTGGAGATCAGCCCCAGCATTTT.

The rearrangement links TRBV25-1 to TRBJ1-1; D not certain. With 3 bases removed from V and 0 bases from J, the gap between germline ends came to 5 bases. Germline V CDR1 and CDR2: MGHDK, SYGVNS. The CDR3 covers 13 residues. Here the CDR3 DNA reads TGTGCCAGCAGTGACACAATGAACACTGAAGCTTTCTTT. It translates to CASSDTMNTEAFF.

The V gene is TRBV21-1, the J gene TRBJ2-4; the DNA was not compared with TRBD2, the D call given in the table. TRBV21-1 is a recognized pseudogene. The CDR3 is made up of 17 amino acids. The CDR3 sequence is CASSKGGARRHKNIQYF. The CDR3 bases are TGTGCCAGCAGCAAAGGTGGAGCCAGGAGGCACAAAAACATTCAGTACTTC.

This chain links TRBV19 with TRBJ2-5; 7 positions agree with TRBD1. This CDR3 region has 17 residues. After removal of 3 bases from V and 5 bases from J, the junction contained 15 bases not matched to a gene. From germline, CDR1 is LNHDA and CDR2 SQIVND (reference sequence). The CDR3 is CASSMNRGEAPLETQYF. CDR3 sequence (DNA): TGTGCCAGTAGTATGAACAGGGGTGAAGCCCCTTTGGAGACCCAGTACTTC.

The V call is TRBV5-1, the J call TRBJ2-5; D perhaps matches TRBD1 (5 bases). The germline gives CDR1 SGHRS, CDR2 YFSETQ. Between the trimmed V and J ends, which lost 0 bases and 5 bases, there was a span of 14 bases. This CDR3 is built from 15 residues. CDR3 bases: TGCGCCAGCAGCTTGGGTACGGACACCGGGGAGACCCAGTACTTC. Translated, it gives CASSLGTDTGETQYF.

This chain joins TRBV19 and TRBJ2-2, with 13 bases aligning to TRBD2. The germline V gene has CDR1 LNHDA and CDR2 SQIVND (reference sequence). The CDR3 loop spans 14 amino acids. V trimming: 9 bases; J trimming: 9 bases; junction bases outside the gene matches: 7. The CDR3 bases are TGTGCCAGCGGTGGGACTAGCGGGATCTGGGAGCTGTTTTTT. Translating it yields CASGGTSGIWELFF.

V usage is TRBV7-9 and J usage is TRBJ2-2; D is undetermined. The V and J ends lost 2 bases and 3 bases respectively, with 10 bases between them. Per the germline V gene, CDR1 is SEHNR and CDR2 is FQNEAQ (reference sequence). CDR3 size: 15 residues. The CDR3 sequence is CASSLNEIYTGELFF. DNA of the CDR3: TGTGCCAGCAGCTTAAACGAGATTTACACCGGGGAGCTGTTTTTT.

This clone was recorded a few times. The J gene is TRBJ2-5, the V gene TRBV9; 11 bases are shared with TRBD2. The CDR3 totals 15 residues. V lost 3 bases to trimming and J lost 5 bases; unmatched junction nucleotides: 6. Germline V gene data show CDR1 as SGDLS and CDR2 as YYNGEE. CDR3 residues: CASSARTSGHETQYF. The DNA of the CDR3 is TGTGCCAGCAGCGCGCGGACTAGCGGGCATGAGACCCAGTACTTC.

In regard to this clone: At one boundary the junction diverges from the germline segment, which might be a read error. V and J are TRBV7-2 and TRBJ2-3; 12 bases agree with TRBD2. Germline CDR1 reads SGHTA; CDR2 reads FQGNSA. CDR3 size: 18 residues. Written as DNA, the CDR3 is TGTGCCAGCAGCTACTCACTAGCGGGAGGAGTCAGCACAGATATGCAGTATTTT. Translated, it gives CASSYSLAGGVSTDMQYF.

The J gene is TRBJ1-2, the V gene TRBV5-1; tentatively, D is TRBD1 (6 bases). Germline lookup yields CDR1 SGHRS and CDR2 YFSETQ. Trimming removed 0 bases from V and 6 bases from J, with 18 bases in between. This CDR3 contains 16 residues. The CDR3 reads CASSLGMAGVGDGYTF. The CDR3 bases are TGCGCCAGCAGCTTGGGCATGGCAGGGGTAGGTGATGGCTACACCTTC.

The V and J genes are TRBV12-5 and TRBJ2-2, with 14 bases matching TRBD2. This CDR3 has 23 residues. Germline V lookup: CDR1 LGHNT, CDR2 FRNRAP. J gave up 1 base and V 6 bases, and 22 bases lay outside the gene matches. The CDR3: CASGTQPSSGTSGSWMNTGELFF. CDR3 DNA sequence: TGTGCTAGTGGCACCCAACCCTCTTCCGGGACTAGCGGGAGTTGGATGAACACCGGGGAGCTGTTTTTT.

The chain links TRBV30 to TRBJ1-2; 10 positions agree with TRBD1. Germline CDR1 reads GTSNPN; CDR2 reads SVGIG (reference sequence). The CDR3 extends over 14 amino acids. The CDR3 DNA is TGTGCTTGGGATCCTGCAGGGACAGGGGTTGGCTACACCTTC. It codes for CAWDPAGTGVGYTF.

The DNA of the CDR3 is TGTGCCAGCAGTTTGACCCCAAGCCGAACTAGCGGGGGGGCCGATGAGCAGTTCTTC. Protein sequence: CASSLTPSRTSGGADEQFF. The chain joins TRBV27 to TRBJ2-1, with TRBD2 matching over 13 bases. V was pared by 3 bases and J by 8 bases, with 16 bases of the junction left unmatched. The CDR3 has 19 residues. Germline CDR1 is MNHEY and CDR2 is SMNVEV (reference sequence).

The gene calls are TRBV27 and TRBJ2-7; 8 bases fit TRBD1. Looked up from germline, CDR1 is MNHEY and CDR2 is SMNVEV (reference sequence). This CDR3 spans 16 amino acids. V lost 6 bases and J lost 1; bases outside the gene matches: 11. DNA for the CDR3: TGTGCCAGCAGCCCCTCCTCTTGGACAGGGTCCTACGAGCAGTACTTC. It is translated as CASSPSSWTGSYEQYF.

The J gene is TRBJ1-6, the V gene TRBV30, with D possibly TRBD1 on 5 matching bases. Trimming pared 0 bases from V and 9 bases from J, leaving 15 bases between. The CDR3 loop spans 15 amino acids. Germline CDR1 and CDR2: GTSNPN and SVGIG (reference sequence). This CDR3 is CAWSVESGVGSPLHF. CDR3 sequence (DNA): TGTGCCTGGAGTGTAGAATCGGGGGTAGGTTCACCCCTCCACTTT.

This clone was detected once. The chain joins TRBV7-2 to TRBJ2-7; 13 nucleotides align to TRBD2. The CDR3 has 18 amino acids. Germline loops: CDR1 SGHTA, CDR2 FQGNSA. The trim removed 5 bases at V and 2 bases at J, leaving 12 bases unmatched. CDR3 in amino acids: CASSPQGTSGASPYEQYF. Written as DNA, the CDR3 is TGTGCCAGCAGCCCTCAGGGGACTAGCGGGGCCTCTCCCTACGAGCAGTACTTC.